Presented here are 19 T cell receptor beta chains from one specimen sequenced in a study of CD8 T cells in ankylosing spondylitis. TCRdb itself ran the 5' RACE reads through MiXCR, one entry per CDR3 protein. The data contain a few hundred thousand distinct CDR3 sequences, more than 20% of them singletons. The sample taken for sequencing was blood, either unsorted or a sorted T cell fraction (not recorded which). Receptor source: a male donor with ankylosing spondylitis or in good health (not recorded which).

There are a few counts of this clonotype. The CDR3 bases are TGTGCCAGCAGCTTATCTCTCAACAATGAGCAGTTCTTC. It encodes CASSLSLNNEQFF. V usage is TRBV7-9 and J usage is TRBJ2-1; D ambiguous. The V gene's germline CDR1 is SEHNR and CDR2 FQNEAQ (reference sequence). Trimming took off 2 bases at V and 5 bases at J, with 7 bases between the two ends. The CDR3 has 13 residues. The whole variable domain, remainder taken from reference TRBV7-9 and TRBJ2-1, is DTGVSQNPRHKITKRGQNVTFRCDPISEHNRLYWYRQTLGQGPEFLTYFQNEAQLEKSRLLSDRFSAERPKGSFSTLEIQRTEQGDSAMYLCASSLSLNNEQFFGPGTRLTVL.

This clonotype was found a few times. The rearrangement links TRBV7-9 to TRBJ2-7; 9 bases match TRBD2. The CDR3 is made up of 14 amino acids. V shed 4 bases and J 7 bases; nucleotides not matched to a gene: 8. Germline values: CDR1 SEHNR, CDR2 FQNEAQ (reference sequence). CDR3 nucleotides: TGTGCCAGCAGCTCGTGGACTAGCGCGAGAGAGCAGTACTTC. Protein product: CASSSWTSAREQYF. Full variable domain (missing parts from reference TRBV7-9 and TRBJ2-7): DTGVSQNPRHKITKRGQNVTFRCDPISEHNRLYWYRQTLGQGPEFLTYFQNEAQLEKSRLLSDRFSAERPKGSFSTLEIQRTEQGDSAMYLCASSSWTSAREQYFGPGTRLTVT.

The chain couples TRBV7-9 to TRBJ2-4; D unresolved. The CDR3 has 16 residues. Germline V gene sequence: CDR1 SEHNR, CDR2 FQNEAQ (reference sequence). Trimming removed 1 base from V and 0 bases from J, with 10 bases in between. The CDR3 spells CASSLGAPLAKNIQYF. CDR3 DNA: TGTGCCAGCAGCTTAGGGGCACCGCTAGCCAAAAACATTCAGTACTTC.

In this sample, this clonotype turned up a few times. This chain joins TRBV2 and TRBJ2-1, with 8 bases matching TRBD2. V gave up 1 base and J gave up 9 bases; unmatched junction bases: 11. The CDR3 length is 16 residues. Per germline, CDR1 SNHLY and CDR2 FYNNEI. The CDR3: CASSEVLGGVRSEQFF. CDR3 bases: TGTGCCAGCAGTGAAGTCCTCGGGGGGGTTCGAAGTGAGCAGTTCTTC.

This clonotype was seen a few times. The chain recombines TRBV15 with TRBJ2-3; D not certain. Germline CDR1 is LNHNV and CDR2 is YYDKDF (reference sequence). The ends were cut back, 0 bases at V and 8 bases at J, with 18 bases in the middle. The CDR3 is 16 amino acids. The chain's CDR3 is CATSRDAHFGPGTQYF. The DNA of the CDR3 is TGTGCCACCAGCAGAGATGCGCATTTTGGTCCGGGTACGCAGTATTTT.

The J gene is TRBJ2-1, the V gene TRBV27; the D gene is possibly TRBD2 (6 bases). Germline CDR1 and CDR2: MNHEY and SMNVEV (reference sequence). The CDR3 sequence is 13 residues long. The germline V and J ends were trimmed by 3 bases and 6 bases, with 9 bases remaining between them. The CDR3: CASSFQGGNEQFF. CDR3 DNA: TGTGCCAGCAGTTTTCAGGGAGGCAATGAGCAGTTCTTC.

The chain combines TRBV6-4 with TRBJ2-2, with D perhaps matching TRBD2 (5 bases). Germline V CDR1 and CDR2: MRHNA, SNTAGT. The CDR3 is 15 residues long. V was trimmed by 0 bases and J by 1 base, leaving 6 bases between them. Here the CDR3 DNA reads TGTGCCAGCAGTGACTCTAGCGAGAACACCGGGGAGCTGTTTTTT. Translation gives CASSDSSENTGELFF.

This clonotype was counted at least ten times. This chain links TRBV12-3 or TRBV12-4 with TRBJ2-7, with 9 bases that match TRBD1. The CDR3 consists of 15 residues. V was clipped by 4 bases and J by 1 base; unmatched bases: 5. The CDR3 loop reads CASSSPGTGSYEQYF. The CDR3 nucleotides are TGTGCCAGCAGTTCACCCGGGACAGGGTCCTACGAGCAGTACTTC.

The chain uses TRBV7-9 and TRBJ1-2; no clear D. Germline CDR1 reads SEHNR; CDR2 reads FQNEAQ (reference sequence). Trimming shortened V by 3 bases and J by 3 bases, and 8 bases separated the two germline ends. There are 13 residues in the CDR3. CDR3 sequence reads: CASSFGADYGYTF. The CDR3 DNA is TGTGCCAGCAGCTTTGGAGCTGACTATGGCTACACCTTC.

V and J are TRBV5-1 and TRBJ2-7; D is undetermined. V lost 4 bases to trimming and J lost 0 bases, with 14 bases between them. From germline, CDR1 is SGHRS and CDR2 YFSETQ. The CDR3 consists of 15 residues. CDR3: CASSLGLAASYEQYF. The CDR3 bases are TGCGCCAGCAGCCTAGGCCTGGCCGCCTCCTACGAGCAGTACTTC.

The V call is TRBV20-1, the J call TRBJ2-3; D may be TRBD2 (6 bases). Trimming took 4 bases from V and 2 from J, leaving 19 bases between them. From germline, CDR1 is DFQATT and CDR2 SNEGSKA (reference sequence). This CDR3 comprises 16 residues. For the CDR3, the DNA is TGCAGTGCTAAAAACCTTAGCGGACTCTTCACAGATACGCAGTATTTT. As protein: CSAKNLSGLFTDTQYF.

This clonotype was seen a handful of times. The V call is TRBV11-2, the J call TRBJ1-1; D is undetermined. Germline CDR1 and CDR2: SGHAT and FQNNGV. The CDR3 loop spans 12 amino acids. V lost 5 bases and J lost 11, with 15 bases in between. The CDR3 DNA is TGTGCCAGCAGCCCCCATGCAGGCGGCGCTTTCTTT. Protein sequence: CASSPHAGGAFF.

The chain carries TRBV2 and TRBJ1-5; unclear D gene. There are 12 residues in the CDR3. Germline V gives CDR1 SNHLY, CDR2 FYNNEI. V lost 3 bases to trimming and J lost 4 bases, with 4 bases between them. The CDR3 sequence is CASSERNQPQHF. Written as DNA, the CDR3 is TGTGCCAGCAGTGAGCGGAATCAGCCCCAGCATTTT.

This clonotype was seen repeatedly, ten times or more. V and J are TRBV9 and TRBJ2-2; D call uncertain. This CDR3 region has 13 residues. Trimming removed 0 bases at V and 6 bases at J, with 6 bases between. Germline V gene data show CDR1 as SGDLS and CDR2 as YYNGEE. As DNA, the CDR3 is TGTGCCAGCAGCGTAGGAGGACCCGGGGAGCTGTTTTTT. Encoded protein: CASSVGGPGELFF.

This clonotype was found a few times. The chain recombines TRBV27 with TRBJ1-2, with TRBD1 identical over 7 bases. CDR3 length: 12 amino acids. CDR1 is MNHEY and CDR2 is SMNVEV in the germline V gene (reference sequence). V lost 4 bases and J lost 10; bases outside the gene matches: 6. The CDR3 sequence: CASSSGTENYTF. The CDR3 DNA is TGTGCCAGCAGTTCCGGGACAGAGAACTACACCTTC.

The J gene is TRBJ2-1, the V gene TRBV28; D is ambiguous. V shed 8 bases and J shed 4 bases, with 18 bases lying between them. The length of the CDR3 is 15 residues. Per the germline V gene, CDR1 is MDHEN and CDR2 is SYDVKM. CDR3 nucleotide sequence: TGTGCCAGCCAAGTGGACGGAGCCATATACAATGAGCAGTTCTTC. Translated: CASQVDGAIYNEQFF. The full variable domain, with the rest looked up from reference TRBV28 and TRBJ2-1, is DVKVTQSSRYLVKRTGEKVFLECVQDMDHENMFWYRQDPGLGLRLIYFSYDVKMKEKGDIPEGYSVSREKKERFSLILESASTNQTSMYLCASQVDGAIYNEQFFGPGTRLTVL.

The chain carries TRBV11-2 and TRBJ2-2; tentatively, D is TRBD2 (7 bases). Germline V gene sequence: CDR1 SGHAT, CDR2 FQNNGV. V was trimmed by 7 bases and J by 5 bases, leaving 20 bases between them. This CDR3 is built from 16 residues. The CDR3 here is CASNGLAGAGTGELFF. The CDR3 nucleotides are TGTGCCAGCAACGGGCTTGCGGGGGCGGGAACCGGGGAGCTGTTTTTT.

This clonotype has more than one count but fewer than ten. This sequence joins TRBV11-2 and TRBJ2-5; D tentatively fits TRBD1 or TRBD2 (5 bases each). Trimming removed 4 bases from V and 5 bases from J, with 20 bases in between. CDR3 length: 16 amino acids. CDR1 is SGHAT, CDR2 FQNNGV, per germline. The CDR3 region has the DNA TGTGCCAGCAGCTGGGGGACGGCCGATAAAGGGGAGACCCAGTACTTC. Translating gives CASSWGTADKGETQYF.

The chain links TRBV12-3 or TRBV12-4 to TRBJ2-1; a possible D gene is TRBD2 (6 bases). The CDR3 is made up of 15 amino acids. V was shortened by 7 bases and J by 4 bases, with 17 bases between the two germline ends. DNA for the CDR3: TGTGCCAGCACCCCGGGGGACTTGGGATACAATGAGCAGTTCTTC. It codes for CASTPGDLGYNEQFF.